Included here is one T cell receptor (beta chain) sequence, with context. Its specificity is not known. Produced via immunoSEQ multiplex PCR; TCRdb's table is partial and in-frame only. The sample has roughly 490,000 clones, roughly 85% seen once; the top ten hold less than 15%. All participating donors were Caucasian adults from Nashville, Tennessee. Unsorted samples relied on around 100 million PBMCs, which served as the source of genomic DNA. These data originate in a study of shared clonotypes between healthy human individuals. This CDR3 has 15 amino acids. Trimming removed 6 bases at V and 6 bases at J, with 18 bases between. Germline CDR1 is ENHRY and CDR2 is SYGVKD. Study-wide results and caveats: Limited genetic and exposure-history diversity came from having few donors. Clonotype sharing among donors likely depends on sequencing depth.

Specimen: PBMCs. The chain recombines TRBV10-3 with TRBJ2-1, with unresolved D. This TCR derives from a woman aged 40 to 50 in good health. Some clones in this sample may be carry-over from other donors' samples. The CDR3 DNA reads TGTGCCATCAGCCTAGTGGGCCTAGTAGGCAATGAGCAGTTCTTC. Its protein product is CAISLVGLVGNEQFF.